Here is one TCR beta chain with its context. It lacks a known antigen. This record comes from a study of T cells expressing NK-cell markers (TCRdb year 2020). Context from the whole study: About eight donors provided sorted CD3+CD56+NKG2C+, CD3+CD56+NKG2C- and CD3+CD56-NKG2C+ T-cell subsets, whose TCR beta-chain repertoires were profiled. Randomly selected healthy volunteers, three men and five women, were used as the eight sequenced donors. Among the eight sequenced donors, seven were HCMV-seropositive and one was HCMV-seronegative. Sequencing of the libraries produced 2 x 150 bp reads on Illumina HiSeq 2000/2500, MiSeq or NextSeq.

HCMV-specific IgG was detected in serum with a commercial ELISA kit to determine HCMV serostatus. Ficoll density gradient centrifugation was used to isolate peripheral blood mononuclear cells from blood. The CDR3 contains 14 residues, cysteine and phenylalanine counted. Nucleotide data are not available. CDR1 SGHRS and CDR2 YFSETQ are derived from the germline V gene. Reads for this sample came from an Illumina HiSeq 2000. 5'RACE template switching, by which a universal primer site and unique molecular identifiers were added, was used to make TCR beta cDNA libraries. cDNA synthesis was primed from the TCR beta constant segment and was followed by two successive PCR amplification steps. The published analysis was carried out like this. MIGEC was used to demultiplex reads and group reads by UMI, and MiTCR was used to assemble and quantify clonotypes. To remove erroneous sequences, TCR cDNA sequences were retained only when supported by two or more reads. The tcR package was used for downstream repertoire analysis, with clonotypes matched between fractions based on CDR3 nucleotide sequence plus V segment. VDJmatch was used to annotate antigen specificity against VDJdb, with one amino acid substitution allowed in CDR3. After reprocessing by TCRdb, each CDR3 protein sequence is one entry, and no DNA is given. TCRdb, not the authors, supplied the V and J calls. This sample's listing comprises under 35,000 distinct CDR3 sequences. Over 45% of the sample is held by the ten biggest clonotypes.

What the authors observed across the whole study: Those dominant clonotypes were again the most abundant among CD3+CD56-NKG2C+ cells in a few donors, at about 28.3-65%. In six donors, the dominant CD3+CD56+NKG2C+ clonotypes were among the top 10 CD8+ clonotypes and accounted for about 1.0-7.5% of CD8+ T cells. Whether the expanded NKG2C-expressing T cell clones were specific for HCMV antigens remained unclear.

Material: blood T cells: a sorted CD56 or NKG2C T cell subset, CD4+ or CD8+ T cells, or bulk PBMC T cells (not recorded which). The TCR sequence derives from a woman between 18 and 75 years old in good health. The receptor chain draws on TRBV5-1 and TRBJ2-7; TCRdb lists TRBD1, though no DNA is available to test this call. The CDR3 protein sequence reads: CASSTDIEYYEQYF.